This TCR beta chain was identified during a study of blood T cell repertoires in COVID-19 (dated by TCRdb to 2020 to 2022). With regard to the full study: Samples from collaborators originated in the United States, Italy and Spain and spanned both the acute and convalescent phases of COVID-19. Sample metadata almost always included a de-identified subject ID, COVID-19 status, age in years and sex. Where available, HLA class I and class II types were obtained from metadata supplied by the sample provider rather than from assay-based typing. The samples were drawn from the first 160 participants of the ongoing ImmuneRACE study and from under 1,500 subjects provided by 6 global collaborators. The material from the prospective study consisted of cDNA or gDNA derived from T cells, B-cell-depleted T cells, or PBMCs. Subjects who had been exposed to COVID-19, were actively infected with it, or had recovered from it provided the deeply sampled blood TCRbeta repertoires that made up the dataset. The repertoires were released in a freely available public database intended as a resource for research on the immune response to SARS-CoV-2. Overall study results and their limits: Clinical and demographic metadata were provided uncurated, with the amount varying by source and participant.

The junction shows trimming of 0 bases on V and 1 base on J, and the gene matches do not reach 5 bases of it. Including cysteine and phenylalanine, the CDR3 has 17 amino acids. CDR3 DNA only is kept here, 51 bases in frame from base 1. The germline V gene supplies CDR1 LGHNT and CDR2 FRNRAP. This clone was found a few times. What this receptor recognizes is not known. No much larger clone exists at a distance of one base, and base qualities are not known. In the prospective study, participants were roughly 18 to 90 years old, resided in about two dozen geographic areas of the United States, and were enrolled through a virtual design. In the prospective study, participants were assigned to cohorts based on the clinical history participants reported in a screening survey and a study questionnaire. A participant counted as exposed if, within 2 weeks of entering the study, that participant had been in contact with someone who had a PCR-confirmed or clinician-diagnosed COVID-19 case. In the prospective study, whole blood, serum and a nasopharyngeal or oropharyngeal swab were collected from each participant by mobile phlebotomists. Prospective study participants could optionally give additional blood draws and questionnaires over an approximately two-month period. Blood samples from the prospective study were shipped frozen or at room temperature prior to DNA extraction.

TCRbeta CDR3 regions were amplified from genomic DNA by means of the immunoSEQ Assay, a bias-controlled multiplex PCR. In the source study's methods: The number of nucleated cells in each sample was estimated from the amplification of reference gene primers within the assay. Sequence reads were collapsed and filtered to measure the absolute abundance of every unique TCRbeta CDR3 rearrangement. Productive Simpson clonality was computed per sample as the square root of Simpson's diversity index over productive rearrangements. TCRdb carries this immuneACCESS record with in-frame sequences only. Its versions omit some clonotypes, under half of them owing to an unresolved V gene in the studies checked, with the rest unexplained. V and J calls and clone size are as listed in that table; D and trimming were resolved from the DNA. This sample lists 120,000 to 150,000 clones; more than 80% were detected once. The ten largest make up roughly 1.7% of the sample.

The chain is assembled from TRBV12-5 and TRBJ2-2; 7 bases in between match TRBD2. The source of this sequence is a woman between 18 and 30 years old who had been exposed to COVID-19. The sample consisted of PBMCs or T cells enriched from blood (not recorded which). The bases are TGTGCTAGTGGTTTGGTACCCGGGGGGTTGAACACCGGGGAGCTGTTTTTT. Protein translation: CASGLVPGGLNTGELFF.